This T cell receptor (beta chain) was sequenced in a study of shared clonotypes between healthy human individuals (TCRdb year 2020). Broadly, across the study: The cohort comprised a couple of women and a few men aged 18 to 49 years. The study deeply sequenced blood TCR repertoires of several healthy adults to estimate repertoire size and the extent of clonotype sharing between individuals. To increase sequencing depth and limit assay-specific biases, TCR repertoire library preparation and sequencing were carried out by different laboratories using diverse techniques. Leukapheresis yielded between about 0.8 and 9.5 billion PBMCs per donor. For each donor, CD4 naive and CD4 memory were each run on three plates, CD8 naive on two plates, and CD8 memory on one plate. What the work shows at the level of the full study, not this receptor alone: Incomplete sequencing was indicated by rarefaction of sorted-subset datasets, despite the large sequencing depth. Sampling was limited to blood, and TCR repertoires in tissue likely differ from TCR repertoires in blood. Based on pairwise subsampling, the degree of clonotype sharing among donors was expected to be affected by sequencing depth. Because the study included a small number of donors, the genetic and exposure-history diversity represented was limited. Compared with non-shared clonotypes, the clonotypes found in all four sorted-subset donors had higher generation probabilities. Larger estimated clonotype richness was generally found for naive subsets than for memory subsets. Sharing across a handful of donors was observed for around 5% of naive CD4, 3% to 4% of naive CD8, over 2% of memory CD4, and around 0.4% of memory CD8 clonotypes.

Using the deep immunoSEQ assay, TCR CDR3 regions were amplified from genomic DNA by multiplex PCR. Extracted genomic DNA from each cell subset was distributed evenly across all wells of several immunoSEQ 96-well plates, and each plate was treated as a replicate. Each replicate PCR for sorted subsets received about 0.2 ug genomic DNA, equal to about 30,000 T cell genomes. Purified libraries were quantified with a Qubit 3.0 fluorometer, sized on a Bioanalyzer 2100, and re-quantified with the KAPA Library Quantification kit. Each immunoSEQ 96-well plate was sequenced on its own single-read 150-cycle Illumina NextSeq 550 flow cell. The study's processing was this. Because the immunoSEQ output included only junctional sequences and no quality scores, the filtering could not be the same as the filtering used for full-length reads. Sequences were annotated with PyIR, a Python wrapper for IgBLAST v1.9, using IMGT germline references to assign V/J genes and CDR3. Reads were removed for weak V/J assignments (E-value above 1e-6), missing CDR3, stop codons, out-of-frame junctions, or ambiguous translated residues. A V3J clonotype was defined by an identical inferred V gene, J gene, and CDR3 amino acid sequence. Percentage overlap between repertoires was calculated by dividing the number of shared unique clonotypes by the size of the smaller repertoire. Repertoire richness was assessed with RTK rarefaction, the Chao1 estimator, and Recon v2.1 estimates of unobserved clonotypes. Generation probabilities were computed with OLGA for all TCRbeta clonotypes obtained by the gDNA method from four donors. Here the immuneACCESS table is served through TCRdb, limited to in-frame sequences with V and J called. Missing clones are a known gap in these copies; in checked studies unresolved V genes cover under half, and the rest lacks a known reason. V and J calls and clone size are given by that table; D and trimming were obtained from the DNA. For this sample there are about 1,500,000 clones; roughly 97% appear just once. Over 1% of the sample is in the top ten clones.

The donors were healthy, HIV-negative adults who had no recently reported acute infections or vaccinations. All donors were Caucasian adults living in Nashville, Tennessee, USA. CD4+ T cells were enriched through magnetic negative selection, after which naive cells were positively selected on CD45RA and the remaining negative fraction served as the memory subset. Blood was collected by leukapheresis, and PBMCs were isolated by Ficoll-Histopaque density gradient centrifugation and then cryopreserved in liquid nitrogen vapor phase. Analytical flow cytometry was used to check the purity and quantity of each magnetically sorted T cell population. Each sorted fraction had its genomic DNA isolated and then quantified by UV absorbance on a Nanodrop 2000c. Taken from the germline V gene, the CDR1 and CDR2 loops are SGHTA and FQGTGA. From the cysteine through the phenylalanine, the CDR3 covers 16 amino acids. The CDR3 DNA has 48 bases and is translated from base 1. Cut back by 2 bases and 6 bases, the V and J ends lie 17 bases apart.

Concerning this clone itself: What antigen it recognizes has not been identified. Within one base of it there is no much larger clone, and no base qualities were kept.

The sample comprised naive CD4+ T cells sorted from blood. In the paper's terms, the cell subset or site label means: CD45RA+ positively selected. The chain uses TRBV7-3 and TRBJ2-1; 7 matching bases give a weak D call of TRBD2. This TCR derives from a man between 25 and 39 years old in good health. The nucleotide sequence reads TGTGCCAGCAGCTTATGGGGGGGCGACGATGGCAATGAGCAGTTCTTC. Translated, it gives CASSLWGGDDGNEQFF.